The clone carrying this T cell receptor beta chain was seen many times. Amplified TCR beta CDR3 regions derived from RNA transcripts. HTBI primers were used for first-round RT-PCR of the TCR CDR3. TCRdb re-called the multiplex PCR reads with MiXCR, one entry per CDR3 protein. The sample carries hundreds of thousands of distinct CDR3 sequences, roughly a quarter recorded once. The data were obtained in a study of T cells in Graves' hyperthyroidism and ophthalmopathy. CDR3 size: 12 residues. The V and J ends lost 8 bases and 4 bases, in that order; junction bases with no gene match: 4. In germline, CDR1 is MNHEY, CDR2 SVGAGI.

The V gene is TRBV6-5, the J gene TRBJ1-1; 7 nucleotides agree with TRBD1. The sequence came from a woman aged 25 to 39 with Graves' ophthalmopathy. The sample was blood. CDR3: CASQRGPTEAFF. CDR3 DNA sequence: TGTGCCAGCCAGAGGGGGCCCACTGAAGCTTTCTTT.